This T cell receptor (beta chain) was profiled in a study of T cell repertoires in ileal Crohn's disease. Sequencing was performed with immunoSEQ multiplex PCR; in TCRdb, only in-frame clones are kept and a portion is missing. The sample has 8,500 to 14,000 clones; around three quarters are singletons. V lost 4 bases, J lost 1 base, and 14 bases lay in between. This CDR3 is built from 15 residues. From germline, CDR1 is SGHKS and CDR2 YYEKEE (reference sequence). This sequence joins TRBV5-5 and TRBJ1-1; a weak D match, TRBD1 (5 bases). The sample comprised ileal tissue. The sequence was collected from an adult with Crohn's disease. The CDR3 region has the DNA TGTGCCAGCAGCCCCGCTTGGGGGGAGAACACTGAAGCTTTCTTT. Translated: CASSPAWGENTEAFF.